This T cell receptor (beta chain) is drawn from a study of blood T cell repertoires in COVID-19. Study-wide background: Samples of COVID-19 (acute and convalescent) were obtained from the United States, Italy and Spain. Nucleic acid was either cDNA or gDNA, and it came from T cells, B-cell-depleted T cells, or PBMCs.

Germline CDR1 is MNHEY and CDR2 is SVGAGI. The junction had 1 base not matched to a gene; V was cut back by 0 bases and J by 10 bases. This CDR3 region has 13 residues. How the authors handled the data: Amplification of reference gene primers provided the estimated nucleated cell counts. Sequencing used immunoSEQ multiplex PCR; TCRdb keeps in-frame clones, though not all of them. The V and J calls and clone size were taken over from that table, and D and trimming were inferred from the DNA. The data hold more than 200,000 clones, with roughly 85% observed a single time. The clonotype originates from a man between 18 and 29 years old with active or convalescent COVID-19. The genes are TRBV6-5 and TRBJ1-1; TRBD1 matches at 11 bases. The sequenced sample consisted of peripheral blood. The CDR3 reads CASSYSGTGGAFF. The CDR3 nucleotides are TGTGCCAGCAGTTACTCTGGGACAGGGGGAGCTTTCTTT.